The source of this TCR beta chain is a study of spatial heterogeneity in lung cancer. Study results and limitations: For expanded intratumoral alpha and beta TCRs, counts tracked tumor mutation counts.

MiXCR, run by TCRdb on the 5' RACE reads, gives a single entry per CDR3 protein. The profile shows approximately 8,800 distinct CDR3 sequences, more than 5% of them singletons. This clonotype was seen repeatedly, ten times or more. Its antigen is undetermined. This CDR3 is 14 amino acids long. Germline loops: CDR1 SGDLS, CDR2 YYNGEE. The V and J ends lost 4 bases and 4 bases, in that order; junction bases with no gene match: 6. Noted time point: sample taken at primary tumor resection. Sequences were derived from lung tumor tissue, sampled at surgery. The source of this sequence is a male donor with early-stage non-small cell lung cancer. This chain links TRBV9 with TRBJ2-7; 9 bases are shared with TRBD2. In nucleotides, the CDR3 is TGTGCCAGCAGCTTCGGGACTAGCCCTTACGAGCAGTACTTC. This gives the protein CASSFGTSPYEQYF.